Detailed here is one TCR beta chain. As yet, its antigen is unknown. They built TCR cDNA with 5'RACE template switching, a step that put in a universal primer site and UMIs. TCRdb re-analysed the 5' RACE reads in MiXCR, keeping a single row per CDR3 protein. The profile shows some 560,000 distinct CDR3 sequences, roughly 19% of them singletons. The source of the sample is a study of T cells after yellow fever vaccination. Looking at the study overall: SMART-Seq v4 Ultra Low Input served to prepare low-cell-number fractions. Findings of the study overall: The secondary T-cell response peaked on day 5, not day 15, but was weaker. Reappearance after the booster was seen for most primary-vaccination clones, at 95% to 96% CD4 and roughly 90% CD8.

CDR3 size: 17 residues. Germline V gives CDR1 SGHTA, CDR2 FQGNSA. V was pared by 1 base and J by 1 base, with 4 bases of the junction left unmatched. The source is a young man who received the YFV17D yellow fever vaccine. This rearrangement joins TRBV7-2 to TRBJ2-1; 10 bases are a match to TRBD2. Sequenced here: PBMCs, sampled 15 days after the yellow fever booster vaccination. Written as DNA, the CDR3 is TGTGCCAGCAGCTTAGGGGGTAGCGGGAGGTCCTACAATGAGCAGTTCTTC. This sequence encodes CASSLGGSGRSYNEQFF.